This TCR beta chain was sequenced in a study of shared clonotypes between healthy human individuals. Overall study: A couple of women and three men aged 18 to 49 served as donors. The study, taken as a whole, reports: Only a few donors were included, so the genetic and exposure-history diversity represented was limited.

Regarding this clone: The antigen remains unidentified.

The CDR3 extends over 17 amino acids. Per germline, CDR1 SGHRS and CDR2 YFSETQ. Germline trimming cut 1 base from V and 5 bases from J; bases unmatched to any gene: 7. The naive CD8 subset, CD45RO-negative cells positively selected for CCR7, excluded terminally differentiated effector memory CD45RA+ cells. The repertoire was sequenced with immunoSEQ multiplex PCR; TCRdb's copy has only in-frame clones and lacks some. The sample comprises hundreds of thousands of clones, roughly 96% of which are singletons, and approximately 0.1% rests with the top ten. Material for sequencing was naive CD8+ T cells sorted from blood. This clonotype was obtained from a woman aged 25 to 39 in good health. The rearrangement links TRBV5-1 to TRBJ2-5, with TRBD2 matching over 14 bases. This chain's CDR3 is CASSLWGTSGSTETQYF. Written as DNA, the CDR3 is TGCGCCAGCAGCTTGTGGGGGACTAGCGGGAGTACGGAGACCCAGTACTTC.